These T cell receptor beta chains were read from a single sample in a study of blood T cell repertoires in COVID-19. The assay was immunoSEQ multiplex PCR, and TCRdb's table has in-frame clones only and misses some. The data contain under 300,000 clones, roughly 80% of them singletons. Sample: peripheral blood. The receptor set was obtained from a woman aged 18-30 years with acute or convalescent COVID-19. The CDR3 runs from the conserved cysteine through the conserved F or W. D genes are given only for firm matches. Clone size, where shown, is once, few, many, or a class for clones that have expanded.

CDR3 DNA	CDR3 protein	J gene	D gene	clone size	V gene
TGTGCCAGCAGCAAAAGACAGACAGGGACGAAGTACTTC	CASSKRQTGTKYF	TRBJ2-7	-	few	TRBV21-1
TGTGCCAGTAGTATCAGGCAGGGGGCTGCTGGAAATGAGCAGTTCTTC	CASSIRQGAAGNEQFF	TRBJ2-1	TRBD1	-	TRBV19
TGTGCCAGCAGCTGGACAGGGGGAGGTTCCTATAATTCACCCCTCCACTTT	CASSWTGGGSYNSPLHF	TRBJ1-6	TRBD1	-	TRBV7-2
TGTGCCAGAAGCTTGGGTGGGGGACAGGTCGAAGTCTACGAGCAGTACTTC	CARSLGGGQVEVYEQYF	TRBJ2-7	TRBD1	few	TRBV5-3
TGTGCCAGCAGCTTGGCCTTCACTAGCGCCTCCTACGAGCAGTACTTC	CASSLAFTSASYEQYF	TRBJ2-7	TRBD2	few	TRBV5-6
TGTGCCAGCAGTTACTCGATTAGCGTGATCTACGAGCAGTACTTC	CASSYSISVIYEQYF	TRBJ2-7	-	-	TRBV6-2/TRBV6-3
TGTGCCAGCAGCTTTCATACGGTAACAGGAGGCAATCAGCCCCAGCATTTT	CASSFHTVTGGNQPQHF	TRBJ1-5	-	-	TRBV7-2
TGTGCCAGCAGTCCCGGGTGGGCCTACGAGCAGTACTTC	CASSPGWAYEQYF	TRBJ2-7	-	-	TRBV27
TGTGCCAGCAGTTTCCCCGGGGAGAATGAGCAGTTCTTC	CASSFPGENEQFF	TRBJ2-1	-	-	TRBV12-3/TRBV12-4
TGTGCCAGCAGTTACAATCGGGGTTCGATATACGAGCAGTACTTC	CASSYNRGSIYEQYF	TRBJ2-7	-	-	TRBV6-9
TGTGCCAGCAGCTTAGGACTAGCGCTACCCTACAATGAGCAGTTCTTC	CASSLGLALPYNEQFF	TRBJ2-1	TRBD2	-	TRBV13
TGTGCCAGCAGCTCGACAGGGGGCTATCGCGAGCAGTACTTC	CASSSTGGYREQYF	TRBJ2-7	TRBD1	-	TRBV7-9
TGCGCCAGCAGCCCACAGGCCCCTCTGGCAGGAAACACCATATATTTT	CASSPQAPLAGNTIYF	TRBJ1-3	-	few	TRBV5-1
TGCGCCAGCAGCTTGGGGACTAGCGGGAGTAGTAACAATGAGCAGTTCTTC	CASSLGTSGSSNNEQFF	TRBJ2-1	TRBD2	once	TRBV5-1
TGTGCCAGCAGTTTATCGCTAGCGGGACAATACAATGAGCAGTTCTTC	CASSLSLAGQYNEQFF	TRBJ2-1	TRBD2	-	TRBV28
TGTGCCAGCAGCGGGGACAGTTTACAGCCCCAGCATTTT	CASSGDSLQPQHF	TRBJ1-5	TRBD1	-	TRBV7-2
TGTGCCAGCTCACCGGGACAGGGGGCCTATGGGGCCAACGTCCTGACTTTC	CASSPGQGAYGANVLTF	TRBJ2-6	TRBD1	-	TRBV18
TGTGCCACCAGTGACACTTCGGGACAGGGGGCGTCTCAGCCCCAGCATTTT	CATSDTSGQGASQPQHF	TRBJ1-5	TRBD1	once	TRBV24-1
TGTGCCAGCAGCTCCGCCGGACTCAACTATGGCTACACCTTC	CASSSAGLNYGYTF	TRBJ1-2	-	-	TRBV11-2
TGTGCCAGCAGTTACCGGTGGGAGGGCTACGAGCAGTACTTC	CASSYRWEGYEQYF	TRBJ2-7	TRBD2	-	TRBV6-5
TGTGCCAGCAGTCTACTAGCGGGAGGGAACTACGAGCAGTACTTC	CASSLLAGGNYEQYF	TRBJ2-7	TRBD2	-	TRBV28
TGTGCCAGCAGTTATTCGGGGAACAATGAGCAGTTCTTC	CASSYSGNNEQFF	TRBJ2-1	-	-	TRBV6-2/TRBV6-3
TGCGCCAGCAGCCAAGATAGCGGGGAGGGATTCAATGAGCAGTTCTTC	CASSQDSGEGFNEQFF	TRBJ2-1	TRBD2	once	TRBV4-3
TGTGCCAGCAGCTTCCGGGACAGGGGGTCGTACGAGCAGTACTTC	CASSFRDRGSYEQYF	TRBJ2-7	TRBD1	-	TRBV7-8
TGTGCCAGCACCCCCAGGGGCAGTAACTATGGCTACACCTTC	CASTPRGSNYGYTF	TRBJ1-2	-	-	TRBV6-5
TGTGCCAGCAGTTTAGGACTAGCATTCTACGAGCAGTACTTC	CASSLGLAFYEQYF	TRBJ2-7	TRBD2	-	TRBV27
TGTGCCAGCAGAATGGACAGAAACTATGGCTACACCTTC	CASRMDRNYGYTF	TRBJ1-2	-	-	TRBV6-5
TGCGCCAGCAGTGAGACACTAGCGGGCCTAAACAATGAGCAGTTCTTC	CASSETLAGLNNEQFF	TRBJ2-1	TRBD2	-	TRBV10-2
TGTGCCAGCAGTGACTCGGCGGGAGGGCTGAATGAGCAGTTCTTC	CASSDSAGGLNEQFF	TRBJ2-1	TRBD2	many	TRBV6-4
TGTGCCAGCAGCCGAAATGGAGACCGAGCTGAAGCTTTCTTT	CASSRNGDRAEAFF	TRBJ1-1	-	-	TRBV7-3
TGTGCCAGCAGTTTGGGTCTGGGTTTAGAAGGGGTCGGCTACACCTTC	CASSLGLGLEGVGYTF	TRBJ1-2	-	-	TRBV27
TGCGCCAGCAGCTTGGGGACAGGGGACGGCACCATATATTTT	CASSLGTGDGTIYF	TRBJ1-3	TRBD1	-	TRBV5-1
TGCAGCGCTGTGGGGGGGGATGAAGCTTTCTTT	CSAVGGDEAFF	TRBJ1-1	-	once	TRBV29-1
TGTGCCAGCAGCTTTCGAGTCGAGGCCTACGCCTACAATGAGCAGTTCTTC	CASSFRVEAYAYNEQFF	TRBJ2-1	-	-	TRBV7-2
TGTGCCAGCAGTCTAATAGCGGGAGGACTCACAGATACGCAGTATTTT	CASSLIAGGLTDTQYF	TRBJ2-3	TRBD2	-	TRBV7-3
TGTGCCAGCAGCCCAGGGACTAGCGGGGGCTACGAGCAGTACTTC	CASSPGTSGGYEQYF	TRBJ2-7	TRBD2	-	TRBV11-1
TGTGCCAGCAGTTACCTAAGCCCTCTCACAGATACGCAGTATTTT	CASSYLSPLTDTQYF	TRBJ2-3	-	-	TRBV6-6
TGCGCCAGCAGCTTGGTGGGGGCGAACACTGAAGCTTTCTTT	CASSLVGANTEAFF	TRBJ1-1	-	once	TRBV5-1
TGTGCCAGCAGCGCGGGCGGGACAGGCGGGTCACCCCTCCACTTT	CASSAGGTGGSPLHF	TRBJ1-6	TRBD1	-	TRBV7-8
TGTGCCAGCAGCCGTGGACTAGCGGGAGCCCCAGATACGCAGTATTTT	CASSRGLAGAPDTQYF	TRBJ2-3	TRBD2	-	TRBV7-2